The 22 T cell receptor beta chains in this list originate from one sample, sequenced in a study of cytomegalovirus exposure and HLA in healthy donors. Researchers ran the PCR with 60 Vbeta and 13 Jbeta primers. Some clones are missing from TCRdb's copy, which holds only in-frame ones; the method was immunoSEQ multiplex PCR. The repertoire includes roughly 220,000 clones, approximately 78% of them detected once, and around 2.7% sits in the top ten. Material: PBMCs. The receptor set was obtained from a woman aged 40 to 50 in good health and CMV-seronegative.

CDR3: CASSPARGPNTEAFF. CDR3 nucleotide sequence: TGTGCCAGCAGCCCGGCTCGAGGCCCGAACACTGAAGCTTTCTTT. The J gene is TRBJ1-1, the V gene TRBV7-7, with D uncertain. Trimming removed 5 bases at V and 1 base at J, with 14 bases between. CDR1 and CDR2 from the germline V gene are SSHAT and FNYEAQ (reference sequence). The CDR3 spans 15 residues. Together with reference TRBV7-7 and TRBJ1-1, the CDR3 gives the full variable domain: GAGVSQSPRYKVTKRGQDVTLRCDPISSHATLYWYQQALGQGPEFLTYFNYEAQPDKSGLPSDRFSAERPEGSISTLTIQRTEQRDSAMYRCASSPARGPNTEAFFGQGTRLTVV.

V gene TRBV19 combines with J gene TRBJ2-1, with 8 bases fitting TRBD2. There are 14 residues in the CDR3. The germline V gene encodes CDR1 LNHDA and CDR2 SQIVND (reference sequence). J lost 4 bases, V lost 6 bases, and 5 bases had no gene match. The CDR3 is CASRTGTRYNEQFF. The CDR3 DNA sequence: TGTGCCAGTAGGACCGGGACTAGGTACAATGAGCAGTTCTTC.

The gene calls are TRBV27 and TRBJ1-1; no clear D. Trimming cost V 3 bases and J 4 bases, with 12 bases left between them. This CDR3 comprises 14 residues. CDR1 MNHEY and CDR2 SMNVEV come from the germline V gene (reference sequence). CDR3 protein: CASSLTRAGTEAFF. The CDR3 nucleotides are TGTGCCAGCAGTTTGACGAGGGCTGGCACTGAAGCTTTCTTT.

The chain is built from TRBV28 and TRBJ2-7, with 8 nucleotides matching TRBD2. This CDR3 is 15 amino acids long. Germline V gives CDR1 MDHEN, CDR2 SYDVKM. V was pared by 6 bases and J by 2 bases, with 9 bases of the junction left unmatched. As DNA, the CDR3 is TGTGCCAGCAGCTCCTGGACTAGCCGGACCTACGAGCAGTACTTC. Amino acids: CASSSWTSRTYEQYF.

This chain joins TRBV30 and TRBJ2-6, with D possibly being TRBD2 (6 bases). Trimming took off 1 base at V and 8 bases at J, with 12 bases between the two ends. From germline, CDR1 is GTSNPN and CDR2 SVGIG (reference sequence). The CDR3 is 14 amino acids. Here the CDR3 reads CAWSAGVPTNVLTF. In nucleotides, the CDR3 is TGTGCCTGGAGTGCGGGGGTTCCCACCAACGTCCTGACTTTC.

V is TRBV28 and J is TRBJ1-2; TRBD1 might be the D (5 bases). CDR1 is MDHEN and CDR2 is SYDVKM in the germline V gene. The CDR3 runs 16 residues. V was pared by 5 bases and J by 0 bases, with 16 bases between. In DNA form, the CDR3 reads TGTGCCAGCAGTGGGGGGGGAGGGGCTGCTAACTATGGCTACACCTTC. This translates into CASSGGGGAANYGYTF.

In this sample, this clone turned up once. The CDR3 region is CASSELAGGLNTGELFF. CDR3 DNA sequence: TGTGCCAGCAGTGAATTAGCGGGAGGACTGAACACCGGGGAGCTGTTTTTT. The V and J genes are TRBV6-1 and TRBJ2-2; 10 nucleotides line up with TRBD2. CDR3 length equals 17 residues. Germline assignment: CDR1 MNHNS and CDR2 SASEGT. J gave up 1 base and V 2 bases, and 4 bases lay outside the gene matches.

J is TRBJ2-7 and V is TRBV30, with 9 bases fitting TRBD1. CDR1 is GTSNPN and CDR2 is SVGIG in the germline V gene (reference sequence). CDR3 length equals 13 residues. J gave up 5 bases and V 5 bases, and 7 bases lay outside the gene matches. The CDR3: CAWGGQGIDEQYF. The CDR3 coding sequence is TGTGCCTGGGGGGGACAGGGTATCGACGAGCAGTACTTC.

The rearrangement links TRBV10-3 to TRBJ2-1; 7 bases line up with TRBD1. This CDR3 contains 13 residues. The ends lost 6 bases at V and 6 bases at J; junction bases unmatched: 5. Germline V lookup: CDR1 ENHRY, CDR2 SYGVKD. CDR3 loop: CAIRQGMANEQFF. In DNA, the CDR3 is TGTGCCATCAGACAGGGGATGGCCAATGAGCAGTTCTTC.

The gene calls are TRBV5-1 and TRBJ2-7; TRBD1 matches at 9 bases. This CDR3 is 15 amino acids long. Germline lookup yields CDR1 SGHRS and CDR2 YFSETQ. Unmatched junction bases numbered 10, after V lost 4 bases and J lost 5 bases. As DNA, the CDR3 is TGCGCCAGCAGCCCAAAACTGGGACAGGGCAACGAGCAGTACTTC. It translates to CASSPKLGQGNEQYF.

The chain combines TRBV2 with TRBJ1-4, with D unresolved. The CDR3 covers 14 residues. Germline values: CDR1 SNHLY, CDR2 FYNNEI. Trimming shortened V by 5 bases and J by 8 bases, and 15 bases separated the two germline ends. The CDR3 loop reads CASSTLGPQEKLFF. The CDR3 DNA reads TGTGCCAGCAGTACCCTTGGCCCTCAGGAAAAACTGTTTTTT. Full variable domain (remainder filled in from reference TRBV2 and TRBJ1-4): EPEVTQTPSHQVTQMGQEVILRCVPISNHLYFYWYRQILGQKVEFLVSFYNNEISEKSEIFDDQFSVERPDGSNFTLKIRSTKLEDSAMYFCASSTLGPQEKLFFGSGTQLSVL.

The sample holds a few counts of this clone. The V gene is TRBV2, the J gene TRBJ2-1; 7 bases match TRBD1. V gave up 8 bases and J gave up 1 base; unmatched junction bases: 8. The CDR3 is made up of 15 amino acids. Looked up from germline, CDR1 is SNHLY and CDR2 is FYNNEI. The CDR3 loop is CASGYRGRSYNEQFF. In DNA, the CDR3 is TGTGCCAGCGGTTACAGGGGTCGTTCCTACAATGAGCAGTTCTTC.

The CDR3: CAWRTRSRPNQPQHF. The CDR3 DNA is TGTGCCTGGAGGACCCGCTCTAGGCCTAATCAGCCCCAGCATTTT. The rearrangement joins TRBV30 to TRBJ1-5; D is unclear. Per germline, CDR1 GTSNPN and CDR2 SVGIG (reference sequence). The CDR3 length is 15 residues. The ends were cut back, 3 bases at V and 4 bases at J, with 16 bases in the middle.

V gene TRBV6-6 combines with J gene TRBJ2-1; TRBD1 matches 10 bases. Germline assignment: CDR1 MNHNY and CDR2 SVGAGI (reference sequence). The CDR3 is 16 residues long. After removal of 6 bases from V and 2 bases from J, the junction contained 7 bases not matched to a gene. The CDR3 nucleotides are TGTGCCAGCAGCTCCGGGACAGGGGCCGCCTACAATGAGCAGTTCTTC. It yields the protein CASSSGTGAAYNEQFF.

The V and J genes are TRBV19 and TRBJ1-1, with 8 positions matching TRBD1. CDR1 is LNHDA and CDR2 is SQIVND in the germline V gene (reference sequence). J was trimmed by 4 bases and V by 5 bases; bases with no gene match: 3. The CDR3 consists of 13 residues. CDR3 nucleotide sequence: TGTGCCAGTAGTGTGACAGGGGTCACTGAAGCTTTCTTT. Translated: CASSVTGVTEAFF.

The rearrangement joins TRBV5-8 to TRBJ1-1; D uncertain. This CDR3 has 17 amino acids. V shed 1 base and J shed 1 base, with 17 bases lying between them. Germline V CDR1 and CDR2: SGHTS, YDEGEE. The CDR3 region is CASSLRFEGITNTEAFF. CDR3 sequence (DNA): TGTGCCAGCAGCTTGAGGTTTGAGGGAATAACGAACACTGAAGCTTTCTTT. The variable domain in full, with the rest retrieved from reference TRBV5-8 and TRBJ1-1, is EAGVTQSPTHLIKTRGQQATLRCSPISGHTSVYWYQQALGLGLQFLLWYDEGEERNRGNFPPRFSGRQFPNYSSELNVNALELEDSALYLCASSLRFEGITNTEAFFGQGTRLTVV.

The V call is TRBV6-5, the J call TRBJ2-7; TRBD2 aligns across 9 bases. Germline CDR1 reads MNHEY; CDR2 reads SVGAGI. The CDR3 sequence is 14 residues long. Trimming removed 4 bases from V and 2 bases from J; junction bases left unmatched: 3. CDR3 sequence reads: CASSLASGTYEQYF. The CDR3 region has the DNA TGTGCCAGCAGTTTGGCTAGCGGGACCTACGAGCAGTACTTC.

The gene calls are TRBV5-1 and TRBJ2-5, with D perhaps TRBD1 (6 bases). CDR1 and CDR2 from the germline V gene are SGHRS and YFSETQ. This CDR3 comprises 14 residues. V lost 1 base and J lost 5, with 12 bases in between. CDR3 region: CASSLTGRSETQYF. The CDR3 nucleotides are TGCGCCAGCAGCTTGACAGGGCGGTCTGAGACCCAGTACTTC.

This chain uses TRBV4-1 with TRBJ2-4, with D uncertain. Trimming stripped 0 bases from V and 2 bases from J, with 5 bases between. From germline, CDR1 is MGHRA and CDR2 YSYEKL. CDR3 length: 14 amino acids. CDR3: CASSQDRSKNIQYF. In DNA, the CDR3 is TGCGCCAGCAGCCAAGACAGATCCAAAAACATTCAGTACTTC.

The chain recombines TRBV4-1 with TRBJ2-5, with D possibly being TRBD2 (6 bases). Germline V gives CDR1 MGHRA, CDR2 YSYEKL. This CDR3 has 14 amino acids. V shed 3 bases and J shed 5 bases, with 13 bases lying between them. DNA of the CDR3: TGCGCCAGCAGCCATGTGGGCAGCGGGGAGACCCAGTACTTC. Its translation: CASSHVGSGETQYF.

The chain has TRBV28 and TRBJ1-4; 9 positions agree with TRBD1. The CDR3 has 18 amino acids. Germline CDR1 and CDR2: MDHEN and SYDVKM. Trimming took 1 base from V and 3 from J; bases not matched to a gene: 9. CDR3 loop: CASSLYQQGARANEKLFF. The CDR3 region has the DNA TGTGCCAGCAGTTTATACCAACAGGGGGCGCGGGCTAATGAAAAACTGTTTTTT.

About this clone: Its ends do not fully match the called genes, so a read error is possible. The chain is built from TRBV7-9 and TRBJ1-1; D ambiguous. CDR1 and CDR2 (germline): SEHNR, FQNEAQ (reference sequence). CDR3 length equals 12 residues. As DNA, the CDR3 is TGTTCCAGCAGCTTAGATGGGCATGAAGCTTTCTTT. The encoded protein is CSSSLDGHEAFF.